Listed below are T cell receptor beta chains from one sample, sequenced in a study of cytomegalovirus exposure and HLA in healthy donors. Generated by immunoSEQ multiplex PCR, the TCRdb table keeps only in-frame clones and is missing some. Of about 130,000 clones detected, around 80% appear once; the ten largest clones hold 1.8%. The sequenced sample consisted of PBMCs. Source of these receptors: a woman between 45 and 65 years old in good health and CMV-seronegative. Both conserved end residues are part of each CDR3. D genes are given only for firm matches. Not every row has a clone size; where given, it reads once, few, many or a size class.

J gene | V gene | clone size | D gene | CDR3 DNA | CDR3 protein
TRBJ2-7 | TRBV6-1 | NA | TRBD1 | TGTGCCAGCAGTGAAGTCGAAGGACAGGACCTCTACGAGCAGTACTTC | CASSEVEGQDLYEQYF
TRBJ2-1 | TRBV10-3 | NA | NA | TGTGCCATCAGTGAGTCAATCGGTATTGAGCAGTTCTTC | CAISESIGIEQFF
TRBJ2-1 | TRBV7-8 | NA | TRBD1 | TGTGCCAGCAGCTACGTGACAGGGGAGAGAAATGAGCAGTTCTTC | CASSYVTGERNEQFF
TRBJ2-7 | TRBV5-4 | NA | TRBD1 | TGTGCCAGCTCCACGGACGGTCGAGGGGGCGCCTACGAGCAGTACTTC | CASSTDGRGGAYEQYF
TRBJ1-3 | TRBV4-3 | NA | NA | TGCGCCAGCAGCCACACTCTCACAGCAACCTCTGGAAACACCATATATTTT | CASSHTLTATSGNTIYF
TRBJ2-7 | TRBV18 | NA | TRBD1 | TGTGCCAGCTCACCTGGACAGGGGGCATTTGAGCAGTACTTC | CASSPGQGAFEQYF
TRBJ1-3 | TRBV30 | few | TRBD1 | TGTGCCTGGCCGACAGGGCCCGGAAACACCATATATTTT | CAWPTGPGNTIYF
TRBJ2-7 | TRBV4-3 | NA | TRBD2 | TGCGCCAGCAGCCGCCGACTAGCGGGAGACTACGAGCAGTACTTC | CASSRRLAGDYEQYF
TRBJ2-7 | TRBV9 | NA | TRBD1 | TGTGCCAGCAGCGCCTTCGACAGGGGGTATACCTACGAGCAGTACTTC | CASSAFDRGYTYEQYF
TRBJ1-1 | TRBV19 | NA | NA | TGTGCCAGCAGTTCAGGGGTGAACACTGAAGCTTTCTTT | CASSSGVNTEAFF
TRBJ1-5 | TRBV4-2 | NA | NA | TGTGCCAGCAGCTACTCCCAGGGGAGGGTTCAGCCCCAGCATTTT | CASSYSQGRVQPQHF
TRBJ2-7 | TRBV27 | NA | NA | TGTGCCAGCAGTCTTACATTTTACGAGCAGTACTTC | CASSLTFYEQYF
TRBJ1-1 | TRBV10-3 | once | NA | TGTGCCATCAGTCCTCCAGGGTTATCGAACACTGAAGCTTTCTTT | CAISPPGLSNTEAFF
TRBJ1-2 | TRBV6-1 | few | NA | TGTGCCAGCAACCCCTCGGAGCAGGGGTATGGCTACACCTTC | CASNPSEQGYGYTF
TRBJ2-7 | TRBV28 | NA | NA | TGTGCCAGCAGTTTCCCGGGGAGCGAGCAGTACTTC | CASSFPGSEQYF
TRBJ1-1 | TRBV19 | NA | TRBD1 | TGTGCCAGTAAGAGGGGTAGGGGGCTCGGGACTGAAGCTTTCTTT | CASKRGRGLGTEAFF
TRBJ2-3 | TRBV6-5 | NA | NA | TGTGCCAGCAGTTACGCGGGGGCGGGAAATACGCAGTATTTT | CASSYAGAGNTQYF
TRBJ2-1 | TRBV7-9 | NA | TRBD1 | TGTGCCAGCAGCCTAGGACAGGGGGCGGTCAATGAGCAGTTCTTC | CASSLGQGAVNEQFF
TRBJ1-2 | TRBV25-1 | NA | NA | TGTGCCAGCAGATCGGACACTGGTAGAGTTGGCTACACCTTC | CASRSDTGRVGYTF
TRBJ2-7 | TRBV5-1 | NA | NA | TGCGCCAGCAGCTTGGGTGGACAGCTCTCCTACGAGCAGTACTTC | CASSLGGQLSYEQYF
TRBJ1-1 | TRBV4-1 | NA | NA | TGCGCCAGCAGCCAAGGCCAGATGAACACTGAAGCTTTCTTT | CASSQGQMNTEAFF
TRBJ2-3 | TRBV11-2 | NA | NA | TGTGCCAGCAGCTTTTCATCAGATACGCAGTATTTT | CASSFSSDTQYF
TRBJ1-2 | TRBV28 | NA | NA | TGTGCCAGCAGCTCGACAACTAACTATGGCTACACCTTC | CASSSTTNYGYTF
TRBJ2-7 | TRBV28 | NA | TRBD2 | TGTGCCAGCCGTTTCGGGGGGGGAACTGGTCGCGAGCAGTACTTC | CASRFGGGTGREQYF
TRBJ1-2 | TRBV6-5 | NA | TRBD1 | TGTGCCAGCAGTTACACCTTCTCCGGGACAGGGGACGGCTACACCTTC | CASSYTFSGTGDGYTF
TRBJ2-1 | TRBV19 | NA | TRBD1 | TGTGCCAGTAGTTCCCTACGGGACAGGGGCAATGAGCAGTTCTTC | CASSSLRDRGNEQFF
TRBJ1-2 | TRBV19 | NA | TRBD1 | TGTGCCAGTAGTGCCCAGGGACAGACGAACTATGGCTACACCTTC | CASSAQGQTNYGYTF
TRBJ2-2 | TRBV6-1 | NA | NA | TGTGCCAGCGTACGGGAGTTGGTCGGGGAGCTGTTTTTT | CASVRELVGELFF
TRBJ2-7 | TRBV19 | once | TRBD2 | TGTGCCAGTAGTTTCGGGACTAGCGGGAGGCTCGAGCAGTACTTC | CASSFGTSGRLEQYF
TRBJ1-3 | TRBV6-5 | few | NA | TGTGCCAGCGGACGACCTAGCGACGGCCGGAACACCATATATTTT | CASGRPSDGRNTIYF
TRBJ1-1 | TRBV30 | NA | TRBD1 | TGTGCCTGGAGTCCCCTCAGGGGGGCGGGCACTGAAGCTTTCTTT | CAWSPLRGAGTEAFF
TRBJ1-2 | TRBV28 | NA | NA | TGTGCCAGCTTTGGGACTTTCTATGGCTACACCTTC | CASFGTFYGYTF
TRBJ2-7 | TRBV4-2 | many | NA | TGTGCCAGCAGCCAAGAGGACAAAGGGGGATCCTACGAGCAGTACTTC | CASSQEDKGGSYEQYF
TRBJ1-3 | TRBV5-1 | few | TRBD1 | TGCGCCAGCAGCGACAGGGAGTTCGTGGACACCATATATTTT | CASSDREFVDTIYF
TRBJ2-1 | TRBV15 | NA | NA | TGTGCCACCAGCAGAGCAGGGGGGAAAAAATACGAGCAGTTCTTC | CATSRAGGKKYEQFF
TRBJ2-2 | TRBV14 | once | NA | TGTGCCAGCAGCCGGTTGGCAGGGGTTAACACCGGGGAGCTGTTTTTT | CASSRLAGVNTGELFF
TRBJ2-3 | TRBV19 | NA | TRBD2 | TGTGCCAGTAAGGGGAGCGGGGGGGGTACAGATACGCAGTATTTT | CASKGSGGGTDTQYF
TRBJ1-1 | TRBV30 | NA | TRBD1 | TGTGCCTGGGCGGGACAGGGGAACACTGAAGCTTTCTTT | CAWAGQGNTEAFF
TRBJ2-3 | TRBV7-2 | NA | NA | TGTGCCAGCAGCTCAGCTGGGGCTACGCAGTATTTT | CASSSAGATQYF
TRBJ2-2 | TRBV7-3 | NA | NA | TGTGCCAGCAGCTCCCTGGGCGCAGGTTTAACCGGGGAGCTGTTTTTT | CASSSLGAGLTGELFF